Each of the 27 T cell receptor beta chains below was sequenced from the same sample in a study of immune cell composition in non-small cell lung cancer. Data came from immunoSEQ multiplex PCR; TCRdb stores just in-frame clones and leaves some out. The data show several thousand clones, under 75% seen once. Normal lung sampling was at least 3 cm from the tumour, as distant as possible. Sequencing was carried out using non-adjacent lung tissue. All receptors derive from a human donor with non-small cell lung cancer.

The genes are TRBV7-2 and TRBJ2-3; D call uncertain. This CDR3 has 14 residues. Germline CDR1 and CDR2: SGHTA and FQGNSA. Trimming took off 1 base at V and 0 bases at J, with 5 bases between the two ends. The CDR3 loop reads CASSLVASTDTQYF. In nucleotides, the CDR3 is TGTGCCAGCAGCTTAGTAGCTAGCACAGATACGCAGTATTTT.

The chain couples TRBV28 to TRBJ2-1, with 8 bases matching TRBD2. This CDR3 is 16 amino acids long. V was clipped by 2 bases and J by 3 bases; unmatched bases: 6. The germline gives CDR1 MDHEN, CDR2 SYDVKM. CDR3 sequence reads: CASSLLPAGGYNEQFF. The CDR3 DNA reads TGTGCCAGCAGTTTACTTCCGGCGGGGGGCTACAATGAGCAGTTCTTC.

This rearrangement joins TRBV6-6 to TRBJ1-1; 7 bases line up with TRBD1. V shed 7 bases and J 5 bases; nucleotides not matched to a gene: 7. Germline V gives CDR1 MNHNY, CDR2 SVGAGI (reference sequence). The CDR3 sequence is 13 residues long. In nucleotides, the CDR3 is TGTGCCAGCATCGTACAGGGGAGGACTGAAGCTTTCTTT. Translating it yields CASIVQGRTEAFF.

The V call is TRBV4-1, the J call TRBJ2-1; no definite D call. V was clipped by 2 bases and J by 7 bases, with 6 bases between them. Germline CDR1 is MGHRA and CDR2 is YSYEKL. The CDR3 covers 12 residues. CDR3: CASSQPRNEQFF. In nucleotides, the CDR3 is TGCGCCAGCAGCCAACCGAGGAATGAGCAGTTCTTC.

The sample holds one count of this clone. This sequence joins TRBV5-4 and TRBJ1-2, with a weak D call TRBD1 (6 bases). CDR3 length: 13 amino acids. Germline loops: CDR1 SGHNT, CDR2 YYREEE (reference sequence). V was clipped by 4 bases and J by 8 bases, with 15 bases between them. CDR3 DNA: TGTGCCAGCAGCCTGAAACAGGGCTACGGCTACACCTTC. Protein product: CASSLKQGYGYTF.

CDR3 DNA: TGTGCCATCAGTGAGGGACAGGGGTGGGAGCAGTACTTC. Translated, it gives CAISEGQGWEQYF. V and J are TRBV10-3 and TRBJ2-7, with 9 bases matching TRBD1. The CDR3 contains 13 residues. V lost 2 bases and J lost 7; bases outside the gene matches: 3. The germline V gene has CDR1 ENHRY and CDR2 SYGVKD.

Only a few counts were recorded for this clone. This same CDR3 is encoded by further DNA sequences in the sample. The chain joins TRBV4-1 to TRBJ1-1; D might be TRBD1 (6 bases). Trimming took 1 base from V and 0 from J, leaving 9 bases between them. The CDR3 extends over 15 amino acids. From germline, CDR1 is MGHRA and CDR2 YSYEKL. The CDR3 sequence: CASSQGTDMNTEAFF. CDR3 nucleotides: TGCGCCAGCAGCCAAGGGACAGACATGAACACTGAAGCTTTCTTT.

This chain links TRBV11-3 with TRBJ2-7; perhaps TRBD1 as D (5 bases). Germline V gene sequence: CDR1 SGHNT, CDR2 YENEEA. V lost 2 bases and J 5 bases, leaving 13 bases between the germline ends. This CDR3 region has 14 residues. This CDR3 reads CASSLKAGLHEQYF. CDR3 sequence (DNA): TGTGCCAGCAGCTTAAAGGCAGGGCTCCACGAGCAGTACTTC.

This sequence joins TRBV12-2 and TRBJ1-4; the D call TRBD1 from the table was never checked on the DNA. TRBV12-2 is labeled a pseudogene. The CDR3 has 17 amino acids. The CDR3 is CASRLGQICPLIEKLFF. Here the CDR3 DNA reads TGTGCAAGTCGCCTCGGACAGATTTGCCCCCTAATAGAAAAACTGTTTTTT.

Judged by abundance, this clone is large. J is TRBJ1-2 and V is TRBV6-1; the D is unclear. V was pared by 8 bases and J by 0 bases, with 10 bases between. Germline V CDR1 and CDR2: MNHNS, SASEGT. The CDR3 is 13 amino acids. As DNA, the CDR3 is TGTGCCAGCCTACTAGATCCTAACTATGGCTACACCTTC. Amino acid sequence: CASLLDPNYGYTF.

V gene TRBV30 combines with J gene TRBJ2-6; no firm D call. V was clipped by 2 bases and J by 4 bases, with 6 bases between them. The CDR3 has 13 amino acids. The germline gives CDR1 GTSNPN, CDR2 SVGIG (reference sequence). CDR3 residues: CAWSIQGANVLTF. The CDR3, as DNA: TGTGCCTGGAGTATACAGGGGGCCAACGTCCTGACTTTC.

The J gene is TRBJ1-5, the V gene TRBV28, with 10 bases fitting TRBD1. Trimming cost V 2 bases and J 6 bases; bases outside gene matches: 10. This CDR3 has 17 residues. The germline V gene encodes CDR1 MDHEN and CDR2 SYDVKM. The CDR3 bases are TGTGCCAGCAGTTTAAGGGCTGGGACAGGGGTACGTCAGCCCCAGCATTTT. Protein product: CASSLRAGTGVRQPQHF.

The rearrangement uses TRBV4-1 and TRBJ1-3; 9 nucleotides agree with TRBD1. Germline V CDR1 and CDR2: MGHRA, YSYEKL. The V and J ends lost 3 bases and 5 bases, in that order; junction bases with no gene match: 11. The CDR3 is made up of 17 amino acids. The CDR3, as DNA: TGCGCCAGCAGCCACCCCATGGGGGACAGGGCTCGAAACACCATATATTTT. This encodes CASSHPMGDRARNTIYF.

CDR3 residues: CASSLLQTHNYGYTF. CDR3 nucleotides: TGTGCCAGCAGCTTGTTACAGACCCATAACTATGGCTACACCTTC. The rearrangement links TRBV7-8 to TRBJ1-2; D call uncertain. The ends were cut back, 3 bases at V and 1 base at J, with 12 bases in the middle. Germline V gives CDR1 SGHVS, CDR2 FQNEAQ. The length of the CDR3 is 15 residues. Variable domain in full (rest from reference TRBV7-8 and TRBJ1-2): GAGVSQSPRYKVAKRGQDVALRCDPISGHVSLFWYQQALGQGPEFLTYFQNEAQLDKSGLPSDRFFAERPEGSVSTLKIQRTQQEDSAVYLCASSLLQTHNYGYTFGSGTRLTVV.

The gene calls are TRBV7-7 and TRBJ2-5; D remains ambiguous. V was pared by 2 bases and J by 4 bases, with 8 bases between. This CDR3 is built from 13 residues. Per the germline V gene, CDR1 is SSHAT and CDR2 is FNYEAQ (reference sequence). CDR3 DNA sequence: TGTGCCAGCAGCTTAAATCAGCGAGAGACCCAGTACTTC. Translating it yields CASSLNQRETQYF.

In this sample, this clone turned up a few times. The chain is built from TRBV11-2 and TRBJ2-1; 10 bases map to TRBD1. The V gene's germline CDR1 is SGHAT and CDR2 FQNNGV. J was trimmed by 7 bases and V by 5 bases; bases with no gene match: 8. This CDR3 spans 15 amino acids. CDR3 in DNA: TGTGCCAGCAGCCACGCCGGGACAGGGGAGAATGAGCAGTTCTTC. Translated: CASSHAGTGENEQFF.

The rearrangement links TRBV7-9 to TRBJ2-7; the D gene is possibly TRBD1 (5 bases). With 1 base removed from V and 3 bases from J, the gap between germline ends came to 16 bases. CDR3 size: 16 residues. The germline V gene has CDR1 SEHNR and CDR2 FQNEAQ (reference sequence). In DNA form, the CDR3 reads TGTGCCAGCAGCTTAGGTCTTTCAGGGTCGGTCTACGAGCAGTACTTC. Its protein product is CASSLGLSGSVYEQYF.

The chain links TRBV21-1 to TRBJ1-6; the D call of TRBD1 is as the table states it, not checked on the DNA. TRBV21-1 is noted as a pseudogene. The length of the CDR3 is 20 residues. CDR3 region: CASSKGPRGQEPAKNSPLHF. CDR3 DNA sequence: TGTGCCAGCAGCAAAGGCCCTCGGGGACAGGAGCCCGCTAAGAATTCACCCCTCCACTTT.

The chain joins TRBV18 to TRBJ1-5; D possibly corresponds to TRBD1 (5 bases). CDR3 length: 15 amino acids. Germline loops: CDR1 KGHSH, CDR2 LQKENI. Trimming removed 2 bases from V and 5 bases from J, with 13 bases in between. The CDR3 bases are TGTGCCAGCTCACCATCCCAGGGCGCGCATCAGCCCCAGCATTTT. It specifies CASSPSQGAHQPQHF.

This rearrangement joins TRBV5-1 to TRBJ1-3; 7 positions match TRBD1. Trimming took 4 bases from V and 0 from J; bases not matched to a gene: 10. CDR1 SGHRS and CDR2 YFSETQ come from the germline V gene. The length of the CDR3 is 17 residues. The CDR3 is CASSKEGTARSGNTIYF. For the CDR3, the DNA is TGCGCCAGCAGCAAGGAGGGGACAGCCCGCTCTGGAAACACCATATATTTT.

The chain joins TRBV7-2 to TRBJ2-3; 9 bases line up with TRBD2. V shed 1 base, J shed 5 bases, and the junction held 10 bases outside the gene matches. Germline V gene data show CDR1 as SGHTA and CDR2 as FQGNSA. This CDR3 is built from 17 residues. CDR3 sequence reads: CASSLVGGGGAVDTQYF. The CDR3 DNA sequence: TGTGCCAGCAGCTTAGTGGGCGGCGGGGGGGCGGTAGATACGCAGTATTTT.

This clone occurred once. This chain connects TRBV7-9 to TRBJ2-1; TRBD2 aligns across 11 bases. Germline loops: CDR1 SEHNR, CDR2 FQNEAQ (reference sequence). CDR3 size: 15 residues. The J segment lost 9 bases and the V segment lost 4 bases, leaving 8 bases of the junction unmatched. CDR3 region: CASSSRSGGAGEQFF. For the CDR3, the DNA is TGTGCCAGCAGCTCTCGTAGCGGGGGGGCGGGTGAGCAGTTCTTC.

The chain joins TRBV7-2 to TRBJ2-1, with D possibly TRBD2 on 5 matching bases. CDR3 length: 15 residues. Germline V gene lookup returns CDR1 SGHTA and CDR2 FQGNSA. Trimming cost V 5 bases and J 7 bases, with 18 bases left between them. For the CDR3, the DNA is TGTGCCAGCAGCCTCTACGCCCGGGAAATGAATGAGCAGTTCTTC. Residues: CASSLYAREMNEQFF.

This clone was observed once. V is TRBV7-2 and J is TRBJ2-1, with TRBD2 identical over 7 bases. With V trimmed by 0 bases and J by 2 bases, 7 bases remained unmatched. Germline assignment: CDR1 SGHTA and CDR2 FQGNSA. The CDR3 is made up of 17 amino acids. The CDR3 DNA sequence: TGTGCCAGCAGCTTAGCTACGGGGACTACAACCTACAATGAGCAGTTCTTC. Encoded protein: CASSLATGTTTYNEQFF.

This clone was seen a few times. The chain couples TRBV5-6 to TRBJ2-1; a possible D gene is TRBD1 (6 bases). Germline values: CDR1 SGHDT, CDR2 YYEEEE. The CDR3 has 12 residues. V was shortened by 4 bases and J by 14 bases, with 16 bases between the two germline ends. The CDR3 protein is CASSTGDKEEFF. DNA of the CDR3: TGTGCCAGCAGCACCGGGGACAAAGAAGAGTTCTTC.

The chain couples TRBV11-3 to TRBJ2-7; TRBD2 aligns across 7 bases. J was trimmed by 5 bases and V by 3 bases; bases with no gene match: 1. Germline CDR1 and CDR2: SGHNT and YENEEA. The CDR3 has 12 amino acids. The CDR3 bases are TGTGCCAGCAGCTTGCGGGGGAACGAGCAGTACTTC. Translation gives CASSLRGNEQYF.

The chain combines TRBV30 with TRBJ2-1, with 9 bases that match TRBD2. The V gene end was trimmed by 7 bases and the J gene end by 3 bases; junction bases not matched to a gene: 10. From germline, CDR1 is GTSNPN and CDR2 SVGIG (reference sequence). The CDR3 has 15 residues. The CDR3 here is CASPRGGGDYNEQFF. The CDR3 coding sequence is TGTGCCTCCCCAAGAGGCGGGGGGGACTACAATGAGCAGTTCTTC.